This T cell receptor (beta chain) derives from a study of T-cell memory formation after mild COVID-19. A note on this clonotype: Its specificity is not known.

MiXCR, run by TCRdb on the 5' RACE reads, gives a single entry per CDR3 protein. This repertoire shows hundreds of thousands of distinct CDR3 sequences, 15% to 20% found once; its top ten account for roughly 24%. V lost 3 bases to trimming and J lost 4 bases; unmatched junction nucleotides: 1. The CDR3 runs 14 residues. Germline values: CDR1 DFQATT, CDR2 SNEGSKA (reference sequence). Study-level findings and limits: Shrinking CD4+ clones resided mostly in CM and EM, and CD8+ ones in EMRA. Researchers could not confirm that second-wave clones peaking on day 37 targeted SARS-CoV-2. Whereas later expanders leaned CD4+, clones contracting day 15 to 85 showed a balanced CD4/CD8 makeup. The study detected some responding clones in pre-infection memory, suggesting cross-reactive memory joined.

The chain employs TRBV20-1 and TRBJ2-1, with TRBD2 identical over 12 bases. This clonotype originated in a man aged 18 to 35 who had mild COVID-19 (a few samples of this study predate the infection). Cell type and time point are not known. Sequencing was done on a sample of PBMCs or a T cell subset sorted from them (not recorded which). Written as DNA, the CDR3 is TGCAGTGCTAGGGGGACTAGCGGGTACAATGAGCAGTTCTTC. Amino acids: CSARGTSGYNEQFF.